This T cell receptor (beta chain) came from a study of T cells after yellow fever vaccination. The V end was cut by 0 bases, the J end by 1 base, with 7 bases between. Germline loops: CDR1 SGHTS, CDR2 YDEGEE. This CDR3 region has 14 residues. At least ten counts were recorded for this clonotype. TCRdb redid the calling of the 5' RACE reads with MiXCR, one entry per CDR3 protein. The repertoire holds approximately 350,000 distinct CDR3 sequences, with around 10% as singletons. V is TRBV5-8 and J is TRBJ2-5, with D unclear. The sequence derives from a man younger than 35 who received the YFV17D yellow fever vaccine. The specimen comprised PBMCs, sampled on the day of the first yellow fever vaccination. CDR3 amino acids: CASSLAAVQETQYF. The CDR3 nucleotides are TGTGCCAGCAGCTTGGCCGCGGTCCAAGAGACCCAGTACTTC.